The 29 T cell receptor beta chains listed next were all sequenced from one sample in a study of early T cells in non-severe SARS-CoV-2 infection. Each CDR3 protein is one row after TCRdb ran MiXCR on the 5' RACE reads. Of approximately 23,000 distinct CDR3 sequences in the sample, approximately 4.4% are singletons; the top ten hold approximately 4%. Sequenced sample: whole blood. All receptors derive from an adult who was a healthcare worker with PCR-confirmed SARS-CoV-2 infection or an uninfected control (not recorded which).

There are many counts of this clonotype. This CDR3 reads CASSLGGSGNTGELFF. DNA for the CDR3: TGTGCCAGCAGCTTAGGCGGGAGCGGGAACACCGGGGAGCTGTTTTTT. V usage is TRBV7-2 and J usage is TRBJ2-2, with TRBD2 matching 7 bases. The CDR3 extends over 16 amino acids. The trim removed 1 base at V and 1 base at J, leaving 3 bases unmatched. CDR1 and CDR2 from the germline V gene are SGHTA and FQGNSA.

J is TRBJ1-5 and V is TRBV27; D call uncertain. The CDR3 is 15 residues long. V was clipped by 6 bases and J by 2 bases, with 14 bases between them. Germline-derived CDR1 and CDR2 are MNHEY and SMNVEV (reference sequence). CDR3 DNA sequence: TGTGCCAGCAGATATACTCTGACTGGCAATCAGCCCCAGCATTTT. Encoded protein: CASRYTLTGNQPQHF.

This clonotype has just a few counts. This chain joins TRBV30 and TRBJ2-1; D is unresolved. The CDR3 extends over 11 amino acids. The ends were cut back, 1 base at V and 8 bases at J, with 6 bases in the middle. Germline CDR1 reads GTSNPN; CDR2 reads SVGIG (reference sequence). The CDR3 DNA reads as TGTGCCTGGAGTGAGTCCCATGAGCAGTTCTTC. Amino acid sequence: CAWSESHEQFF.

In its sample, this clonotype was seen many times. The J gene is TRBJ2-5, the V gene TRBV5-1; 11 bases line up with TRBD2. This CDR3 is 17 amino acids long. V dropped 0 bases and J dropped 0; count of bases not matched to a gene: 4. Germline V gene lookup returns CDR1 SGHRS and CDR2 YFSETQ. This chain's CDR3 is CASSLDGTSGYQETQYF. The CDR3, as DNA: TGCGCCAGCAGCTTGGATGGGACTAGCGGATACCAAGAGACCCAGTACTTC.

Ten or more counts support this clonotype. CDR3 in DNA: TGTGCCAGTACAGGGGTTCCGTCCTACGAGCAGTACTTC. Translating gives CASTGVPSYEQYF. This chain connects TRBV28 to TRBJ2-7; 7 bases fit TRBD1. Per the germline V gene, CDR1 is MDHEN and CDR2 is SYDVKM. This CDR3 has 13 amino acids. The junction had 6 bases not matched to a gene; V was cut back by 9 bases and J by 1 base.

This clonotype was detected a few times. The V call is TRBV5-4, the J call TRBJ2-5; D is unclear. Germline values: CDR1 SGHNT, CDR2 YYREEE (reference sequence). V lost 0 bases to trimming and J lost 4 bases, with 4 bases between them. The CDR3 loop spans 12 amino acids. CDR3 sequence reads: CASSLEAETQYF. The CDR3 DNA is TGTGCCAGCAGCTTGGAGGCAGAGACCCAGTACTTC.

This clonotype was recorded many times. The V gene is TRBV20-1, the J gene TRBJ1-2; 8 bases fit TRBD1. Germline assignment: CDR1 DFQATT and CDR2 SNEGSKA (reference sequence). The CDR3 is made up of 17 amino acids. The ends lost 3 bases at V and 6 bases at J; junction bases unmatched: 18. The CDR3 bases are TGCAGTGCTAGGACCCCTCTAGGACAGGGAGGGAGGGATGGCTACACCTTC. This translates into CSARTPLGQGGRDGYTF.

This clonotype was recorded at least ten times. J is TRBJ2-2 and V is TRBV7-2, with 9 bases lining up with TRBD2. Germline-derived CDR1 and CDR2 are SGHTA and FQGNSA. The V gene end was trimmed by 3 bases and the J gene end by 6 bases; junction bases not matched to a gene: 5. There are 15 residues in the CDR3. The CDR3 region is CASSFSGSKSGELFF. The CDR3 nucleotides read TGTGCCAGCAGCTTTAGCGGGAGTAAATCCGGGGAGCTGTTTTTT.

This clonotype was observed a few times. The J gene is TRBJ2-1, the V gene TRBV20-1; D call uncertain. The CDR3 consists of 10 residues. Trimming left V 1 base short and J 8 bases short, with 3 bases between. Germline V lookup: CDR1 DFQATT, CDR2 SNEGSKA (reference sequence). The CDR3 region has the DNA TGCAGTGCTAGAGGAGATGAGCAGTTCTTC. Translation gives CSARGDEQFF.

There are many counts of this clonotype. J is TRBJ2-7 and V is TRBV2, with 10 bases aligning to TRBD2. Germline V gene sequence: CDR1 SNHLY, CDR2 FYNNEI. The length of the CDR3 is 16 residues. V dropped 5 bases and J dropped 2; count of bases not matched to a gene: 9. The CDR3 bases are TGTGCCAGCAGTTCCGGAGTAGCGGGGGGTACCTACGAGCAGTACTTC. It encodes CASSSGVAGGTYEQYF.

This clonotype came up many times. This chain connects TRBV12-3 or TRBV12-4 to TRBJ1-3, with D possibly TRBD1 on 5 matching bases. The CDR3 runs 13 residues. Trimming cost V 6 bases and J 6 bases, with 12 bases left between them. CDR3 region: CASRNRDENTIYF. The CDR3 DNA reads TGTGCCAGCAGAAATCGGGACGAAAACACCATATATTTT.

The sample holds many counts of this clonotype. The V gene is TRBV20-1, the J gene TRBJ2-7; 11 positions agree with TRBD1. J lost 6 bases, V lost 5 bases, and 9 bases had no gene match. The CDR3 loop spans 14 amino acids. Germline-derived CDR1 and CDR2 are DFQATT and SNEGSKA (reference sequence). The CDR3 region has the DNA TGCAGTGCTCCGACCGGGACAGGGGGTCGCGAGCAGTACTTC. Translated: CSAPTGTGGREQYF.

This clonotype came up a few times. The CDR3 loop reads CASSEWTDTQYF. CDR3 nucleotides: TGTGCCAGCAGTGAATGGACAGATACGCAGTATTTT. This chain connects TRBV25-1 to TRBJ2-3; no definite D call. The CDR3 sequence is 12 residues long. V lost 1 base and J 3 bases, leaving 2 bases between the germline ends. CDR1 MGHDK and CDR2 SYGVNS come from the germline V gene.

At least ten counts were recorded for this clonotype. The chain couples TRBV4-2 to TRBJ2-7; 10 positions agree with TRBD2. The V gene's germline CDR1 is LGHNA and CDR2 YNFKEQ. After removal of 4 bases from V and 3 bases from J, the junction contained 6 bases not matched to a gene. CDR3 length: 15 residues. CDR3 sequence (DNA): TGTGCCAGCAGCCCCAGCGGGGGGGCCGACTACGAGCAGTACTTC. This codes for CASSPSGGADYEQYF.

The J gene is TRBJ2-7, the V gene TRBV12-3 or TRBV12-4; TRBD2 matches at 12 bases. V lost 3 bases, J lost 3 bases, and 6 bases stayed unmatched. CDR3 size: 16 residues. The CDR3 sequence: CASSFRTSGEIYEQYF. CDR3 coding DNA: TGTGCCAGCAGTTTCCGGACTAGCGGGGAGATCTACGAGCAGTACTTC.

This chain links TRBV14 with TRBJ2-5; no firm D call. The CDR3 runs 13 residues. V was pared by 0 bases and J by 4 bases, with 6 bases between. CDR1 SGHDN and CDR2 FVKESK come from the germline V gene. The CDR3 region is CASSQDWGETQYF. The CDR3 nucleotides are TGTGCCAGCAGCCAAGATTGGGGAGAGACCCAGTACTTC.

In its sample, this clonotype was seen many times. The chain links TRBV14 to TRBJ2-1; 8 bases match TRBD2. Unmatched junction bases numbered 3, after V lost 1 base and J lost 4 bases. This CDR3 contains 15 residues. CDR1 is SGHDN and CDR2 is FVKESK in the germline V gene. This CDR3 reads CASSQGSGGYNEQFF. CDR3 DNA: TGTGCCAGCAGCCAAGGGAGCGGGGGATACAATGAGCAGTTCTTC.

This clonotype was detected ten times or more. The chain joins TRBV7-9 to TRBJ1-4, with D maybe TRBD1 (5 bases). This CDR3 spans 14 amino acids. The V and J ends lost 4 bases and 6 bases respectively, with 12 bases between them. The V gene's germline CDR1 is SEHNR and CDR2 FQNEAQ (reference sequence). The CDR3: CASSSGTGDEKLFF. In DNA form, the CDR3 reads TGTGCCAGCAGCTCCGGGACGGGCGATGAAAAACTGTTTTTT.

This clonotype was recorded at least ten times. The gene calls are TRBV27 and TRBJ2-1; 12 bases agree with TRBD2. CDR1 is MNHEY and CDR2 is SMNVEV in the germline V gene (reference sequence). J gave up 2 bases and V 5 bases, and 1 base lay outside the gene matches. This CDR3 contains 15 residues. CDR3 nucleotide sequence: TGTGCCAGCAGTCTAGCGGGAGGGGCCTACAATGAGCAGTTCTTC. Protein product: CASSLAGGAYNEQFF.

The chain recombines TRBV19 with TRBJ2-6; tentative D call: TRBD2 (6 bases). CDR1 and CDR2 from the germline V gene are LNHDA and SQIVND (reference sequence). Deletions cut 9 bases from V and 4 bases from J, with 19 bases between. This CDR3 has 16 residues. The CDR3 region has the DNA TGTGCCAGCTCCCTCGAGGAGGGGACCGGGGCCAACGTCCTGACTTTC. This encodes CASSLEEGTGANVLTF.

The chain carries TRBV18 and TRBJ1-3; 9 positions agree with TRBD1. This CDR3 has 15 residues. Germline CDR1 KGHSH, CDR2 LQKENI. Trimming at V came to 8 bases and at J to 2 bases, leaving 7 bases not matched to a gene. The CDR3 sequence: CASQSTGGTGNTIYF. DNA of the CDR3: TGTGCCAGCCAAAGCACAGGGGGCACTGGAAACACCATATATTTT.

The sample holds many counts of this clonotype. The V gene is TRBV30, the J gene TRBJ1-1; D gene unclear. The CDR3 contains 12 residues. The germline V and J ends were trimmed by 1 base and 2 bases, with 5 bases remaining between them. Germline V gives CDR1 GTSNPN, CDR2 SVGIG (reference sequence). This chain's CDR3 is CAWSAPNTEAFF. CDR3 nucleotides: TGTGCCTGGAGTGCCCCAAACACTGAAGCTTTCTTT.

This clonotype was counted a few times. This sequence joins TRBV29-1 and TRBJ2-3; D tentatively reads TRBD1 or TRBD2 (5 bases each). The CDR3 spans 16 residues. The V and J ends lost 3 bases and 2 bases respectively, with 18 bases between them. Germline-derived CDR1 and CDR2 are SQVTM and ANQGSEA. Here the CDR3 reads CSVDHLDRGVTDTQYF. In DNA form, the CDR3 reads TGCAGCGTTGACCATCTGGACCGAGGGGTCACAGATACGCAGTATTTT.

The V gene is TRBV5-6, the J gene TRBJ2-1, with 9 positions matching TRBD1. V was pared by 5 bases and J by 8 bases, with 8 bases of the junction left unmatched. The CDR3 is 14 amino acids. Germline V gene lookup returns CDR1 SGHDT and CDR2 YYEEEE. Written as DNA, the CDR3 is TGTGCCAGCAGATTACCGGGACAGGGAGATGAGCAGTTCTTC. Protein: CASRLPGQGDEQFF. Full variable domain (missing parts from reference TRBV5-6 and TRBJ2-1): DAGVTQSPTHLIKTRGQQVTLRCSPKSGHDTVSWYQQALGQGPQFIFQYYEEEERQRGNFPDRFSGHQFPNYSSELNVNALLLGDSALYLCASRLPGQGDEQFFGPGTRLTVL.

In this sample, this clonotype turned up many times. The chain joins TRBV6-1 to TRBJ1-3; D is unresolved. Germline V CDR1 and CDR2: MNHNS, SASEGT. V gave up 6 bases and J gave up 0 bases, with 6 bases separating them. This CDR3 contains 13 residues. CDR3 residues: CASRLNSGNTIYF. The CDR3 DNA reads as TGTGCCAGCAGGCTGAACTCTGGAAACACCATATATTTT.

The rearrangement links TRBV20-1 to TRBJ2-7, with 8 bases aligning to TRBD1. Germline loops: CDR1 DFQATT, CDR2 SNEGSKA (reference sequence). J lost 4 bases, V lost 3 bases, and 5 bases had no gene match. This CDR3 has 13 amino acids. CDR3 sequence (DNA): TGCAGTGCTAGCCCCGACAGGGGTTACGAGCAGTACTTC. Its protein product is CSASPDRGYEQYF.

This clonotype has more than one count but fewer than ten. The J gene is TRBJ2-1, the V gene TRBV6-5; D is perhaps TRBD1 or TRBD2 (5 bases each). Trimming cost V 9 bases and J 0 bases, with 12 bases left between them. Germline V lookup: CDR1 MNHEY, CDR2 SVGAGI. CDR3 size: 14 residues. The chain's CDR3 is CASRGPSSYNEQFF. In nucleotides, the CDR3 is TGTGCCAGTCGGGGCCCCAGCTCCTACAATGAGCAGTTCTTC.

This chain links TRBV20-1 with TRBJ2-4; 10 bases line up with TRBD2. J gave up 0 bases and V 3 bases, and 5 bases lay outside the gene matches. Germline CDR1 is DFQATT and CDR2 is SNEGSKA (reference sequence). The CDR3 sequence is 16 residues long. CDR3 DNA: TGCAGTGCTAGTTTAGCGGGAGGACTAGCCAAAAACATTCAGTACTTC. Encoded protein: CSASLAGGLAKNIQYF.

This clonotype was observed at least ten times. The DNA for the CDR3 is TGTGCCAGCAGCGTTAGCGGGAGGGTCCAAGATACGCAGTATTTT. Protein: CASSVSGRVQDTQYF. The V and J genes are TRBV9 and TRBJ2-3; 11 positions match TRBD2. The CDR3 totals 15 residues. Germline V gives CDR1 SGDLS, CDR2 YYNGEE. V shed 2 bases and J 5 bases; nucleotides not matched to a gene: 4.